This is a list of T cell receptor beta chains from one sample in a study of blood T cells in healthy people across ages. TCRdb redid the calling of the 5' RACE reads with MiXCR, one entry per CDR3 protein. The table has under 750,000 distinct CDR3 sequences, about 45% seen once. Sequencing input: blood. The source is a man older than 75 in good health. The CDR3 runs from the conserved cysteine through the conserved F or W. D genes are given only for firm matches. Not all rows give a size; the values are once, few, many and, for expanded clones, a class.

CDR3: CASSVAGGTSAYEQYF; DNA: TGTGCCAGCAGCGTAGCGGGGGGGACTAGCGCCTACGAGCAGTACTTC; size: NA; J: TRBJ2-7; D: TRBD2; V: TRBV9
CDR3: CASSRQGISTDTQYF; DNA: TGTGCCAGCAGCCGTCAGGGGATCAGCACAGATACGCAGTATTTT; size: many; J: TRBJ2-3; D: NA; V: TRBV7-9
CDR3: CASSLAPNSGANVLTF; DNA: TGTGCCAGCAGCTTAGCACCCAACTCTGGGGCCAACGTCCTGACTTTC; size: NA; J: TRBJ2-6; D: NA; V: TRBV7-2
CDR3: CSAGGGEVANYGYTF; DNA: TGCAGTGCTGGTGGGGGGGAGGTAGCTAACTATGGCTACACCTTC; size: NA; J: TRBJ1-2; D: NA; V: TRBV20-1
CDR3: CASSQVAGVMETQYF; DNA: TGTGCCAGCAGCCAAGTAGCGGGAGTTATGGAGACCCAGTACTTC; size: few; J: TRBJ2-5; D: TRBD2; V: TRBV14
CDR3: CASSLVGGGAGYNEQFF; DNA: TGTGCCAGCAGCTTAGTAGGAGGGGGGGCGGGATACAATGAGCAGTTCTTC; size: few; J: TRBJ2-1; D: NA; V: TRBV7-2
CDR3: CSAGSGGGDTQYF; DNA: TGCAGTGCTGGGAGCGGGGGAGGGGATACGCAGTATTTT; size: few; J: TRBJ2-3; D: TRBD2; V: TRBV20-1
CDR3: CASSFAAHRNGDPYGYTF; DNA: TGTGCCAGCAGCTTCGCAGCCCACAGAAATGGGGATCCCTATGGCTACACCTTC; size: NA; J: TRBJ1-2; D: NA; V: TRBV7-2
CDR3: CASSLGPLPASGSYNEQFF; DNA: TGTGCCAGCAGCTTAGGACCCCTACCCGCTTCGGGCTCCTACAATGAGCAGTTCTTC; size: NA; J: TRBJ2-1; D: NA; V: TRBV7-2
CDR3: CASSQGGTPGEQYF; DNA: TGTGCCAGCAGCCAAGGGGGTACCCCGGGAGAGCAGTACTTC; size: NA; J: TRBJ2-7; D: NA; V: TRBV3-1
CDR3: CASSYQNEQFF; DNA: TGTGCCAGCAGTTACCAAAATGAGCAGTTCTTC; size: few; J: TRBJ2-1; D: NA; V: TRBV6-6
CDR3: CAIRDSDGEQFF; DNA: TGTGCCATCAGGGACTCTGATGGTGAGCAGTTCTTC; size: few; J: TRBJ2-1; D: NA; V: TRBV10-3
CDR3: CASSPSERVHEQFF; DNA: TGCGCCAGCAGCCCATCGGAGAGGGTGCATGAGCAGTTCTTC; size: NA; J: TRBJ2-1; D: NA; V: TRBV4-3
CDR3: CSATGGGAIETQYF; DNA: TGCAGTGCTACAGGCGGGGGGGCCATTGAGACCCAGTACTTC; size: few; J: TRBJ2-5; D: TRBD2; V: TRBV20-1
CDR3: CASSYSRDKNIQYF; DNA: TGTGCCAGCAGTTACTCACGGGACAAAAACATTCAGTACTTC; size: many; J: TRBJ2-4; D: NA; V: TRBV6-6
CDR3: CASSRRTGGELLYEQFF; DNA: TGCGCCAGCAGCCGCAGGACAGGGGGCGAGTTACTCTATGAGCAGTTCTTC; size: few; J: TRBJ2-1; D: TRBD1; V: TRBV5-1
CDR3: CASSLIVANEQFF; DNA: TGTGCCAGCAGTTTAATTGTCGCCAATGAGCAGTTCTTC; size: once; J: TRBJ2-1; D: NA; V: TRBV27
CDR3: CASSLDGRMEGQYF; DNA: TGTGCCAGCAGCTTAGACGGGAGAATGGAAGGGCAGTATTTT; size: few; J: TRBJ2-3; D: NA; V: TRBV7-2
CDR3: CASSYTGTSGRENIQYF; DNA: TGTGCCAGCAGTTACACCGGGACTAGCGGGAGAGAAAACATTCAGTACTTC; size: NA; J: TRBJ2-4; D: TRBD2; V: TRBV6-2/TRBV6-3
CDR3: CASSYSIAGGEQYF; DNA: TGTGCCAGCAGTTACTCGATTGCTGGGGGCGAGCAGTACTTC; size: many; J: TRBJ2-7; D: NA; V: TRBV6-5
CDR3: CASTLGASGYRDTQYF; DNA: TGCGCCAGCACCCTCGGGGCTAGCGGGTATCGGGATACGCAGTATTTT; size: NA; J: TRBJ2-3; D: TRBD2; V: TRBV5-1
CDR3: CASSRARGQGEKLFF; DNA: TGTGCCAGCAGTCGGGCCAGGGGGCAAGGAGAAAAACTGTTTTTT; size: once; J: TRBJ1-4; D: TRBD1; V: TRBV6-1
CDR3: CASSSPGQGEEKLFF; DNA: TGCGCCAGCAGCTCCCCGGGACAGGGTGAAGAAAAACTGTTTTTT; size: few; J: TRBJ1-4; D: TRBD1; V: TRBV5-1
CDR3: CACNKGSRETQYF; DNA: TGTGCCTGTAATAAAGGGAGCCGAGAGACCCAGTACTTC; size: NA; J: TRBJ2-5; D: NA; V: TRBV30
CDR3: CASSQDGGGAEKLFF; DNA: TGCGCCAGCAGCCAAGATGGGGGAGGGGCTGAAAAACTGTTTTTT; size: few; J: TRBJ1-4; D: NA; V: TRBV4-3
CDR3: CASSWGMTDRGQPQHF; DNA: TGTGCCAGCAGCTGGGGGATGACAGACCGGGGCCAGCCCCAGCATTTT; size: few; J: TRBJ1-5; D: NA; V: TRBV5-5
CDR3: CASSAYQGTGELFF; DNA: TGTGCCAGCAGCGCATATCAGGGCACCGGGGAGCTGTTTTTT; size: NA; J: TRBJ2-2; D: NA; V: TRBV9
CDR3: CSALPGQGLRDQPQHF; DNA: TGCAGTGCATTACCGGGACAGGGGCTAAGGGATCAGCCCCAGCATTTT; size: many; J: TRBJ1-5; D: TRBD1; V: TRBV20-1
CDR3: CASSSPVSGFYEQYF; DNA: TGTGCCAGCAGCTCGCCCGTTTCAGGGTTCTACGAGCAGTACTTC; size: NA; J: TRBJ2-7; D: NA; V: TRBV7-2
CDR3: CSVGLMETQYF; DNA: TGCAGCGTGGGCCTAATGGAGACCCAGTACTTC; size: few; J: TRBJ2-5; D: NA; V: TRBV29-1
CDR3: CASSYSIRKFYGYTF; DNA: TGTGCCAGCAGTTACTCGATACGGAAGTTCTATGGCTACACCTTC; size: NA; J: TRBJ1-2; D: NA; V: TRBV6-2/TRBV6-3
CDR3: CASSPLLSIGDRVYEQYF; DNA: TGTGCCAGCAGCCCATTGTTATCTATCGGGGACAGGGTCTACGAGCAGTACTTC; size: NA; J: TRBJ2-7; D: TRBD1; V: TRBV5-5
CDR3: CASSPCEGRQEQYF; DNA: TGTGCCAGCAGCCCCTGCGAGGGACGGCAAGAGCAGTACTTC; size: NA; J: TRBJ2-7; D: NA; V: TRBV7-9
CDR3: CASSLGGSGWETQYF; DNA: TGTGCCAGCAGTCTAGGGGGGTCGGGATGGGAGACCCAGTACTTC; size: NA; J: TRBJ2-5; D: NA; V: TRBV7-2
CDR3: CASSLLTGANYNEQFF; DNA: TGTGCCAGCAGCTTACTTACGGGAGCGAACTACAATGAGCAGTTCTTC; size: few; J: TRBJ2-1; D: NA; V: TRBV7-9
CDR3: CATSRDPGTRGNEQYF; DNA: TGTGCCACCAGCAGAGATCCCGGGACTAGGGGAAACGAGCAGTACTTC; size: few; J: TRBJ2-7; D: TRBD2; V: TRBV15
CDR3: CATSRVTRTNSPLHF; DNA: TGTGCCACCAGCAGAGTGACGAGGACTAATTCACCCCTCCACTTT; size: NA; J: TRBJ1-6; D: NA; V: TRBV15
CDR3: CASSLVLMDTQYF; DNA: TGCGCCAGCAGCTTGGTACTTATGGATACGCAGTATTTT; size: NA; J: TRBJ2-3; D: NA; V: TRBV5-1
CDR3: CASSPGLELRNTQYF; DNA: TGTGCCAGCAGCCCGGGACTAGAGCTTCGGAATACGCAGTATTTT; size: few; J: TRBJ2-3; D: TRBD2; V: TRBV7-2
CDR3: CASRTAGGLGANVLTF; DNA: TGTGCCAGCAGAACGGCCGGCGGGTTAGGGGCCAACGTCCTGACTTTC; size: NA; J: TRBJ2-6; D: NA; V: TRBV11-2
CDR3: CKIRGTAPNYGYTF; DNA: TGCAAAATCCGTGGGACAGCACCTAACTATGGCTACACCTTC; size: NA; J: TRBJ1-2; D: TRBD1; V: TRBV20-1
CDR3: CASSLTQRDEQYF; DNA: TGTGCCAGCAGTCTGACACAGCGGGACGAGCAGTACTTC; size: NA; J: TRBJ2-7; D: NA; V: TRBV12-3/TRBV12-4
CDR3: CSARSRLAGGPSSSYEQYF; DNA: TGCAGTGCTAGATCCCGACTAGCGGGAGGGCCCTCCAGCTCCTACGAGCAGTACTTC; size: NA; J: TRBJ2-7; D: TRBD2; V: TRBV20-1
CDR3: CASSDNSGYEQFF; DNA: TGTGCCAGCAGTGATAATAGCGGCTACGAGCAGTTCTTC; size: NA; J: TRBJ2-1; D: NA; V: TRBV7-2
CDR3: CSARVGANVLTF; DNA: TGCAGTGCTCGGGTTGGGGCCAACGTCCTGACTTTC; size: few; J: TRBJ2-6; D: NA; V: TRBV20-1
CDR3: CASSLSSGSYNEQYF; DNA: TGTGCCAGCAGTCTATCCAGCGGGTCTTACAATGAGCAGTACTTC; size: NA; J: TRBJ2-7; D: NA; V: TRBV12-3/TRBV12-4
CDR3: CASSPFREAFF; DNA: TGTGCCAGCAGCCCCTTCAGAGAAGCTTTCTTT; size: NA; J: TRBJ1-1; D: NA; V: TRBV11-2
CDR3: CASSAQGSSYEQYF; DNA: TGTGCCAGCAGTGCCCAGGGTAGCTCCTACGAGCAGTACTTC; size: few; J: TRBJ2-7; D: NA; V: TRBV25-1
CDR3: CASSLVSGGGYEQYF; DNA: TGTGCCAGCAGCTTAGTTAGCGGGGGGGGATACGAGCAGTACTTC; size: NA; J: TRBJ2-7; D: TRBD2; V: TRBV7-2
CDR3: CASSSRTGGSGSTEAFF; DNA: TGTGCCAGCAGCTCACGGACAGGGGGCAGCGGGAGCACTGAAGCTTTCTTT; size: NA; J: TRBJ1-1; D: TRBD1; V: TRBV7-9
CDR3: CSASRLAGDNEQFF; DNA: TGCAGTGCTAGCCGACTAGCGGGCGACAATGAGCAGTTCTTC; size: NA; J: TRBJ2-1; D: TRBD2; V: TRBV20-1
CDR3: CASGHRDKLYNEQYF; DNA: TGTGCCAGCGGTCACCGGGACAAGTTGTACAATGAGCAGTACTTC; size: NA; J: TRBJ2-7; D: NA; V: TRBV27
CDR3: CASSLNPRGGYTF; DNA: TGTGCCAGCAGTTTAAACCCTCGAGGTGGCTACACCTTC; size: NA; J: TRBJ1-2; D: NA; V: TRBV12-3/TRBV12-4
CDR3: CASSFTAGSSGTNVLTF; DNA: TGTGCCAGCAGCTTTACAGCGGGTAGCTCTGGGACCAACGTCCTGACTTTC; size: NA; J: TRBJ2-6; D: NA; V: TRBV7-9
CDR3: CAISAGSGDQETQYF; DNA: TGTGCCATCAGTGCGGGCTCGGGTGACCAAGAGACCCAGTACTTC; size: few; J: TRBJ2-5; D: NA; V: TRBV10-3
CDR3: CASSLGGPEAFF; DNA: TGTGCCAGCAGCCTTGGTGGGCCTGAAGCTTTCTTT; size: NA; J: TRBJ1-1; D: NA; V: TRBV9
CDR3: CASSSGLGRLPNTGELFF; DNA: TGTGCCAGCAGTTCTGGACTGGGACGACTCCCTAACACCGGGGAGCTGTTTTTT; size: many; J: TRBJ2-2; D: NA; V: TRBV6-5
CDR3: CSARLSDNEQYF; DNA: TGCAGTGCCAGGCTTTCGGACAATGAGCAGTACTTC; size: NA; J: TRBJ2-5; D: NA; V: TRBV20-1
CDR3: CSVEESVQATGKYF; DNA: TGCAGCGTTGAAGAGAGCGTCCAGGCCACCGGGAAGTATTTT; size: many; J: TRBJ2-3; D: NA; V: TRBV29-1
CDR3: CSVDSAGYNEQFF; DNA: TGCAGCGTTGATTCGGCTGGGTACAATGAGCAGTTCTTC; size: NA; J: TRBJ2-1; D: NA; V: TRBV29-1